This section outlines one T cell receptor (beta chain) sequence together with its context. No antigen is known for it. Base qualities are not recorded, but no much larger clone differs from it by a single base. CDR1 is given as SEHNR and CDR2 as FQNEAQ, both from the germline V gene (reference sequence). From V the trimming removes 10 bases and from J it removes 2 bases, while the gene matches leave 15 bases of the junction unaccounted for. Including cysteine and phenylalanine, the CDR3 has 17 amino acids. The sequence is cut down to CDR3 DNA, 51 bases in frame from base 1. Using the deep immunoSEQ assay, multiplex PCR amplified TCR CDR3 regions from genomic DNA. For each cell subset, the extracted genomic DNA was distributed evenly across all wells of several immunoSEQ 96-well plates, and each plate served as one replicate. For sorted subsets, about 200 ng genomic DNA, equal to some 28,000 T cell genomes, was loaded into each replicate PCR. The purified libraries were quantified using a Qubit 3.0 fluorometer, sized with a Bioanalyzer 2100, and then quantified again using the KAPA Library Quantification kit. Every immunoSEQ 96-well plate was sequenced on a dedicated single-read 150-cycle Illumina NextSeq 550 flow cell. Per the authors' processing: The immunoSEQ output contained only junctional sequences without quality scores, so filtering could not match that applied to full-length reads. To assign V/J genes and CDR3, sequences were annotated using PyIR, a Python wrapper for IgBLAST v1.9, with IMGT germline references. Reads were filtered out if the reads had weak V/J assignments (E-value above 1e-6), no CDR3, stop codons, out-of-frame junctions, or ambiguous translated residues. V3J clonotypes were defined as sequences sharing the same inferred V gene, J gene, and CDR3 amino acid sequence. Percentage overlap between repertoires was computed as shared unique clonotypes divided by the size of the smaller repertoire. Richness of each repertoire was evaluated using RTK rarefaction, the Chao1 estimator, and Recon v2.1 estimates of unobserved clonotypes. Generation probabilities for all TCRbeta clonotypes obtained by the gDNA method from a few donors were computed using OLGA. Held by TCRdb, this immuneACCESS table contains in-frame sequences only and omits some clones. Under half of the omission traces to an unresolved V gene where checked; the cause of the rest is unknown. V and J calls and clone size come straight from that table; D and trimming were deduced from the DNA. The sample table shows millions of clones, and just over 90% are seen once. Of the sample, about 0.39% falls within the top ten clones.

Healthy HIV-negative adults with no recently reported acute infections or vaccinations were included as donors. Every donor was a Caucasian adult residing in Nashville, Tennessee, USA. Magnetic negative selection was used to enrich CD4+ T cells, after which naive cells were positively selected on CD45RA and the negative fraction became the memory subset. Blood was collected by leukapheresis, and PBMCs were isolated by Ficoll-Histopaque density gradient centrifugation and then cryopreserved in liquid nitrogen vapor phase. Analytical flow cytometry was used to check the purity and quantity of every magnetically sorted T cell population. Each sorted fraction had its genomic DNA isolated and then quantified by UV absorbance on a Nanodrop 2000c. This entry is derived from a study of shared clonotypes between healthy human individuals (TCRdb year 2020). For the study in its entirety: A few men and two women, aged 18 to 49 years, made up the cohort. For each donor, CD4 naive and CD4 memory were each given three plates, CD8 naive was given two plates, and CD8 memory was given one plate. Blood TCR repertoires of several healthy adults were deeply sequenced to estimate repertoire size and the extent of clonotype sharing between individuals. Libraries were prepared and TCR repertoires were sequenced by different laboratories using diverse techniques, in order to increase sequencing depth and limit assay-specific biases. Leukapheresis yielded between about 0.94 and 8.9 billion PBMCs per donor.

General conclusions and limits of the study: Even with the large sequencing depth, rarefaction of the sorted-subset datasets indicated that sequencing was incomplete. Sampling was restricted to blood, and TCR repertoires in tissue are likely to differ from TCR repertoires in blood. Because the study included a small number of donors, the genetic and exposure-history diversity represented was limited. Across a handful of donors, approximately 4.6% of naive CD4, 3.5% of naive CD8, about 2.3% of memory CD4, and roughly 0.4% of memory CD8 clonotypes were shared. Based on pairwise subsampling, the degree of clonotype sharing among donors was expected to be affected by sequencing depth. Clonotypes shared by all four sorted-subset donors showed higher generation probabilities than non-shared clonotypes. Naive subsets generally had larger estimated clonotype richness than memory subsets did.

The TCR sequence derives from a man between 18 and 29 years old in good health. Some clones in this sample may be carry-over from other donors' samples. The sample taken for sequencing was naive CD4+ T cells from PBMCs. The cell subset or site label on this specimen signifies: CD45RA+ positively selected. In this chain, TRBV7-9 is recombined with TRBJ2-2, and 8 junction bases match TRBD2. The DNA reads as follows: TGTGCCAACCCCGGCTCACGACGGGAGGGCAACACCGGGGAGCTGTTTTTT. The resulting protein is CANPGSRREGNTGELFF.